These T cell receptor beta chains were read from a single sample in a study of cytomegalovirus exposure and HLA in healthy donors. Some clones are missing from TCRdb's copy, which holds only in-frame ones; the method was immunoSEQ multiplex PCR. This sample contains some 50,000 clones. Material: PBMCs. All receptors derive from a woman in her thirties or forties in good health and CMV-seronegative. Both conserved end residues are part of each CDR3. The D gene is left open where the match is weak.

>TRBJ2-1|TRBD2|TRBV5-1
TGCGCCAGCAGCTTCCTGGGTAGCGGGAGGGGTGAGCAGTTCTTC
CASSFLGSGRGEQFF
>TRBJ2-7|.|TRBV4-3
TGCGCCAGCAGCAGGACTAACGAGCAGTACTTC
CASSRTNEQYF
>TRBJ2-1|.|TRBV6-1
TGTGCCAGCAGTGTTGAACAGGGCTATGAGCAGTTCTTC
CASSVEQGYEQFF
>TRBJ2-1|.|TRBV28
TGTGCCAGCAGCCTTACAGGCTTTGAGCAGTTCTTC
CASSLTGFEQFF
>TRBJ1-1|TRBD1|TRBV28
TGTGCCAGCAGTCCTTTAGACAGGGCCAACACTGAAGCTTTCTTT
CASSPLDRANTEAFF
>TRBJ2-7|TRBD2|TRBV27
TGTGCCAGCAGTTTATCGGCGGGAGGGCCTTCCGAGCAGTACTTC
CASSLSAGGPSEQYF
>TRBJ1-2|.|TRBV20-1
TGCAGTGCCCGCCGGCGGGAAGGCTACACCTTC
CSARRREGYTF
>TRBJ2-5|TRBD2|TRBV6-5
TGTGCCAGCATTCGCTCAGCGGGAGTCTGGGAGACCCAGTACTTC
CASIRSAGVWETQYF
>TRBJ2-3|.|TRBV4-3
TGCGCCAGCAGCCAAGATACGGCGGGGGATACGCAGTATTTT
CASSQDTAGDTQYF
>TRBJ2-1|TRBD1|TRBV28
TGTGCCAGCAGATCGACAGGGTTGGATGAGCAGTTCTTC
CASRSTGLDEQFF
>TRBJ1-1|.|TRBV7-9
TGTGCCAGCAGCCGCACAGGGATGAACACTGAAGCTTTCTTT
CASSRTGMNTEAFF
>TRBJ1-1|.|TRBV6-5
TGTGCCAGCAGTTATACTCACCCCAACACTGAAGCTTTCTTT
CASSYTHPNTEAFF
>TRBJ2-3|.|TRBV29-1
TGCAGCGTTGAGGGAGGCGCAGATACGCAGTATTTT
CSVEGGADTQYF
>TRBJ2-2|.|TRBV7-9
TGTGCCAGCAGCTTAGCCCCTGAGGGCGTAAACACCGGGGAGCTGTTTTTT
CASSLAPEGVNTGELFF
>TRBJ1-1|TRBD1|TRBV5-1
TGCGCCAGCAGCCCGGGACAGGGGGAAACTGAAGCTTTCTTT
CASSPGQGETEAFF
>TRBJ2-1|.|TRBV29-1
TGCAGCGTTGAGAGGCCCTACAATGAGCAGTTCTTC
CSVERPYNEQFF
>TRBJ2-1|TRBD2|TRBV7-9
TGTGCCAGCAGCTTATTTGGCGGGAGCGTAGCCTACAATGAGCAGTTCTTC
CASSLFGGSVAYNEQFF
>TRBJ2-7|.|TRBV11-2
TGTGCCAGCAGCTTAGTAGCGGGACAGGGACTGGGCGAGCAGTACTTC
CASSLVAGQGLGEQYF
>TRBJ1-2|.|TRBV18
TGTGCCAGCTCAGGACAGTCGGACTATGGCTACACCTTC
CASSGQSDYGYTF
>TRBJ2-1|.|TRBV7-9
TGTGCCAGCAGCATGACCCCCCGGGAGTCCTACAATGAGCAGTTCTTC
CASSMTPRESYNEQFF
>TRBJ2-3|TRBD1|TRBV7-6
TGTGCCAGCAGCTTCGGTGGGACAGCCAGCACAGATACGCAGTATTTT
CASSFGGTASTDTQYF
>TRBJ1-1|TRBD1|TRBV28
TGTGCCAGCAGTCAATACGGACAGGGCCCTGAAGCTTTCTTT
CASSQYGQGPEAFF
>TRBJ1-5|.|TRBV5-6
TGTGCCAGCACCAGGCGGGAAAGAGACAATCAGCCCCAGCATTTT
CASTRRERDNQPQHF
>TRBJ2-7|.|TRBV7-8
TGTGCCAGCACCGAACAAACGGGTGGCGGGGCGGAGCAGTACTTC
CASTEQTGGGAEQYF
>TRBJ2-5|.|TRBV29-1
TGCAGCGTTGAAGACAACCAAGAGACCCAGTACTTC
CSVEDNQETQYF
>TRBJ2-7|TRBD1|TRBV7-2
TGTGCCAGCAGTCTGGACAGGGGGGCGTCCTACGAGCAGTACTTC
CASSLDRGASYEQYF
>TRBJ1-4|TRBD1|TRBV18
TGTGCCAGCTCACCACGGACAGGGACAACTAATGAAAAACTGTTTTTT
CASSPRTGTTNEKLFF
>TRBJ2-3|TRBD1|TRBV5-5
TGTGCCAGCAGCCTAAGCGGGGACAGGGGCCTTCCAGGCACAGATACGCAGTATTTT
CASSLSGDRGLPGTDTQYF
>TRBJ1-5|TRBD1|TRBV2
TGTGCCAGCATAGGACAGGGGAATCAGCCCCAGCATTTT
CASIGQGNQPQHF
>TRBJ1-1|.|TRBV18
TGTGCCAGCTCACCGGGGGCGGAGATGAACACTGAAGCTTTCTTT
CASSPGAEMNTEAFF
>TRBJ1-5|.|TRBV4-1
TGCGCCAGCAGCCAATTAGGGGTAGAAGGGCAGCCCCAGCATTTT
CASSQLGVEGQPQHF
>TRBJ2-7|TRBD1|TRBV7-7
TGTGCCAGCAGCTCCGGGACAGGGAAGAACGAGCAGTACTTC
CASSSGTGKNEQYF
>TRBJ2-7|.|TRBV6-1
TGTGCCAGCATCCCCTCGGTACAGGTCCACGAGCAGTACTTC
CASIPSVQVHEQYF
>TRBJ1-2|.|TRBV5-4
TGTGCCAGCAGCCCGGCCGGGGGGCAGGGTGGCTATGGCTACACCTTC
CASSPAGGQGGYGYTF
>TRBJ1-2|TRBD1|TRBV6-5
TGTGCCAGCAGTCTCACGGGACAGGGGGCGTGGGGCTACACCTTC
CASSLTGQGAWGYTF
>TRBJ1-6|.|TRBV18
TGTGCCAGCTCGCCGTACGCGGGTTTAGATTCACCCCTCCACTTT
CASSPYAGLDSPLHF
>TRBJ2-7|TRBD2|TRBV7-9
TGTGCCAGCAGCGGACCCGGGACTAGATACGAGCAGTACTTC
CASSGPGTRYEQYF
>TRBJ1-1|.|TRBV6-1
TGTGCCAGCAGTGAAAGAGGTTCCCGAGCCTCAAACACTGAAGCTTTCTTT
CASSERGSRASNTEAFF
>TRBJ2-3|.|TRBV7-2
TGTGCCAGCAGCTTAGTAGTGGGCAGGGGAGTAGCAGATACGCAGTATTTT
CASSLVVGRGVADTQYF
>TRBJ2-7|TRBD1|TRBV7-2
TGTGCCAGCAGCAAGGGGGCGCTGGGATACGAGCAGTACTTC
CASSKGALGYEQYF
>TRBJ2-1|TRBD1|TRBV5-1
TGCGCCAGCAGTTCAGACAGAAGGGGGCAGAATGAGCAGTTCTTC
CASSSDRRGQNEQFF
>TRBJ2-7|.|TRBV9
TGTGCCAGCAGCGTTGAAGGACTCAGCTCCTACGAGCAGTACTTC
CASSVEGLSSYEQYF
>TRBJ2-1|.|TRBV9
TGTGCCAGCAGCGTAGGGGTGGGAGCGACCTACAATGAGCAGTTCTTC
CASSVGVGATYNEQFF